The clone carrying this TCR beta chain showed up many times. Its cognate antigen is unknown. The data were taken from a study of T cells in Graves' hyperthyroidism and ophthalmopathy. General study points: A model of 13 V-J pairs discriminated ophthalmopathy from stable hyperthyroidism.

The CDR3 regions of TCR beta were amplified from RNA transcripts. Researchers ran a first-round RT-PCR on the TCR CDR3 using the HTBI primer set. MiXCR, applied by TCRdb to the multiplex PCR reads, yields one record per CDR3 protein. In the table there are 300,000 to 450,000 distinct CDR3 sequences, 15% of which are singletons. Trimming removed 3 bases at V and 10 bases at J, with 13 bases between. This CDR3 is built from 13 residues. Hyperthyroidism in the patients, aged 18 to 65, was newly diagnosed and under 2 months in duration. PBMCs were sourced from more than 7.5 ml fresh peripheral blood. The J gene is TRBJ2-1, the V gene TRBV12-3 or TRBV12-4; the D is unclear. The TCR was taken from a woman aged 30 to 39 with Graves' hyperthyroidism. The sample comprised blood. CDR3 DNA sequence: TGTGCCAGCAGTTTCTCGAGCCTGATGGAGCAGTTCTTC. Its protein is CASSFSSLMEQFF.